One sample yielded the 10 T cell receptor beta chains listed below, sequenced in a study of T cell repertoires in cytomegalovirus infection. TCRdb reprocessed the reads via MiXCR and lists one record per CDR3 protein. The sample has around 540,000 distinct CDR3 sequences; around 35% are singletons. Their antigen targets remain unknown. This sample comprised cultured PBMCs, obtained from culture after CMV antigen stimulation. These receptor sequences come from a human donor in good health (CMV status not recorded). Some clones in this sample may be carry-over from other donors' samples.

This clonotype was observed many times. J is TRBJ1-3 and V is TRBV7-8, with no clear D. CDR1 is SGHVS, CDR2 FQNEAQ, per germline. This CDR3 region has 15 residues. V lost 5 bases, J lost 0 bases, and 11 bases lay in between. DNA for the CDR3: TGTGCCAGCAGCCCCCGACCTTTCTCTGGAAACACCATATATTTT. Amino acids: CASSPRPFSGNTIYF. The variable domain in full, completed from reference TRBV7-8 and TRBJ1-3, reads GAGVSQSPRYKVAKRGQDVALRCDPISGHVSLFWYQQALGQGPEFLTYFQNEAQLDKSGLPSDRFFAERPEGSVSTLKIQRTQQEDSAVYLCASSPRPFSGNTIYFGEGSWLTVV.

This clonotype was detected only a few times. The chain is built from TRBV6-1 and TRBJ2-3, with 8 bases lining up with TRBD1. Germline V gives CDR1 MNHNS, CDR2 SASEGT. This CDR3 spans 13 amino acids. The trim removed 6 bases at V and 3 bases at J, leaving 2 bases unmatched. The chain's CDR3 is CASRDRETDTQYF. CDR3 in DNA: TGTGCCAGCAGGGACAGGGAGACAGATACGCAGTATTTT.

The J gene is TRBJ1-2, the V gene TRBV27, with D perhaps matching TRBD1 (5 bases). Germline CDR1 MNHEY, CDR2 SMNVEV (reference sequence). V lost 2 bases to trimming and J lost 4 bases, with 11 bases between them. CDR3 length: 14 amino acids. CDR3 sequence (DNA): TGTGCCAGCAGTTTAGTCCCCGGGGCCTATGGCTACACCTTC. This codes for CASSLVPGAYGYTF.

The table lists this clonotype with a count of one. The rearrangement links TRBV19 to TRBJ1-3, with D hard to call. Trimming took 6 bases from V and 0 from J, leaving 12 bases between them. This CDR3 has 15 residues. CDR1 is LNHDA and CDR2 is SQIVND in the germline V gene (reference sequence). CDR3 DNA sequence: TGTGCCAGTAGGTCAAACGGAATCTCTGGAAACACCATATATTTT. This translates into CASRSNGISGNTIYF.

This clonotype showed up just a few times. The CDR3 protein is CASSIQPGGDYGYTF. The CDR3 nucleotides read TGTGCCAGCAGCATTCAACCCGGGGGGGACTATGGCTACACCTTC. The rearrangement links TRBV7-2 to TRBJ1-2, with D possibly matching TRBD1 (5 bases). The CDR3 length is 15 residues. The ends were cut back, 5 bases at V and 3 bases at J, with 16 bases in the middle. Germline CDR1 and CDR2: SGHTA and FQGNSA.

CDR3 bases: TGTGCCAGCAGTTCTCTCAGCGGGAGGGCCTACGAGCAGTACGTC. It is translated as CASSSLSGRAYEQYV. The J gene is TRBJ2-7, the V gene TRBV12-3 or TRBV12-4; 10 nucleotides line up with TRBD2. V lost 4 bases and J lost 2; bases outside the gene matches: 5. The CDR3 covers 15 residues.

In this sample, this clonotype turned up a few times. CDR3 in DNA: TGCAGTGCTAGAGTGCCCCCAGGGAGTAATACGCAGTATTTT. Translated, it gives CSARVPPGSNTQYF. The genes are TRBV20-1 and TRBJ2-3; D might be TRBD1 or TRBD2, each matching 5 bases. CDR3 length: 14 amino acids. The ends were cut back, 1 base at V and 7 bases at J, with 15 bases in the middle. CDR1 is DFQATT, CDR2 SNEGSKA, per germline (reference sequence).

This chain joins TRBV7-8 and TRBJ1-1, with TRBD1 matching over 11 bases. Germline CDR1 and CDR2: SGHVS and FQNEAQ. V shed 5 bases and J 1 base; nucleotides not matched to a gene: 9. The CDR3 has 17 residues. The CDR3 region is CASSVRTGGVSNTEAFF. CDR3 nucleotide sequence: TGTGCCAGCAGCGTCAGGACAGGGGGCGTTTCGAACACTGAAGCTTTCTTT.

This clonotype was seen only a few times. This chain uses TRBV18 with TRBJ2-5; 8 bases fit TRBD1. Trimming at V came to 2 bases and at J to 2 bases, leaving 4 bases not matched to a gene. CDR1 is KGHSH, CDR2 LQKENI, per germline. The length of the CDR3 is 15 residues. The CDR3 protein is CASSPVTGVQETQYF. The CDR3 coding sequence is TGTGCCAGCTCACCAGTGACAGGGGTTCAAGAGACCCAGTACTTC.

This clonotype was picked up a small number of times. The chain couples TRBV7-8 to TRBJ1-1, with 10 bases aligning to TRBD1. The junction had 7 bases not matched to a gene; V was cut back by 5 bases and J by 4 bases. CDR1 is SGHVS, CDR2 FQNEAQ, per germline. The CDR3 totals 15 residues. CDR3 sequence reads: CASSPGQGMGTEAFF. The CDR3 bases are TGTGCCAGCAGCCCGGGACAGGGGATGGGCACTGAAGCTTTCTTT.